Sequencing of this T cell receptor (beta chain) was carried out in a study of control samples from healthy donors and cancer patients. Method: immunoSEQ multiplex PCR; TCRdb's copy keeps in-frame clones and lacks some. The data contain about 190,000 clones, about 91% of them singletons. V lost 5 bases to trimming and J lost 4 bases; unmatched junction nucleotides: 10. Germline loops: CDR1 SEHNR, CDR2 FQNEAQ (reference sequence). The length of the CDR3 is 15 residues. The V call is TRBV7-9, the J call TRBJ1-1, with 7 bases matching TRBD1. The specimen sequenced was blood. The TCR sequence derives from a man between 25 and 39 years old in good health. The CDR3 DNA is TGTGCCAGCAGCCATCAACAGGGGACGGGCACTGAAGCTTTCTTT. Translation gives CASSHQQGTGTEAFF.